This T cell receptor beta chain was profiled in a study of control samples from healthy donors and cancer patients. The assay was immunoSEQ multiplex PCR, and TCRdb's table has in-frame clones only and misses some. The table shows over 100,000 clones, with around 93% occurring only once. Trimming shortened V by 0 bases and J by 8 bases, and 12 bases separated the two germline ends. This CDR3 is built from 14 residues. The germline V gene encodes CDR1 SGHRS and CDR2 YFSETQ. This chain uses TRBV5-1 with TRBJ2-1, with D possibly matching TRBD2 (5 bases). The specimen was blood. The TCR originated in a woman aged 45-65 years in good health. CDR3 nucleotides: TGCGCCAGCAGCTTGGGCGGAGTGGGAGATGAGCAGTTCTTC. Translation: CASSLGGVGDEQFF.